The 17 T cell receptor beta chains below come from one sample, sequenced in a study of blood T cell repertoires in COVID-19. The protocol was immunoSEQ multiplex PCR, while the TCRdb copy is restricted to in-frame clones and leaves out a portion. The sample comprises approximately 120,000 clones, about 81% of which are singletons, and approximately 18% rests with the top ten. The specimen sequenced was peripheral blood. The receptors shown here come from a man younger than 40 with COVID-19, enrolled during active disease.

This clone was seen just once. CDR3 coding DNA: TGTGCCAGCAGCTCTACAGGTTTCAATCAGCCCCAGCATTTT. Protein product: CASSSTGFNQPQHF. The chain couples TRBV2 to TRBJ1-5, with D perhaps TRBD1 (5 bases). The CDR3 extends over 14 amino acids. The V end was cut by 6 bases, the J end by 3 bases, with 12 bases between. The germline CDR1 and CDR2 sequences are SNHLY and FYNNEI.

This clone was seen a handful of times. This rearrangement joins TRBV28 to TRBJ1-4; maybe TRBD1 (5 bases). The CDR3 totals 14 residues. Germline V lookup: CDR1 MDHEN, CDR2 SYDVKM. The V end was cut by 2 bases, the J end by 10 bases, with 14 bases between. CDR3 sequence (DNA): TGTGCCAGCAGTTTAGTGGGACTTCATGGAAAACTGTTTTTT. This sequence encodes CASSLVGLHGKLFF.

V is TRBV7-2 and J is TRBJ2-3, with D maybe TRBD1 (6 bases). The CDR3 extends over 15 amino acids. CDR1 SGHTA and CDR2 FQGNSA come from the germline V gene. Trimming cost V 2 bases and J 5 bases, with 14 bases left between them. CDR3 residues: CASSLLPGHEDTQYF. CDR3 in DNA: TGTGCCAGCAGCTTACTTCCGGGACATGAAGATACGCAGTATTTT.

V gene TRBV27 combines with J gene TRBJ2-7; TRBD2 might be the D (6 bases). The CDR3 spans 15 residues. Trimming took off 5 bases at V and 1 base at J, with 15 bases between the two ends. The germline gives CDR1 MNHEY, CDR2 SMNVEV (reference sequence). CDR3 region: CASSPSGGTSYEQYF. CDR3 DNA: TGTGCCAGCAGTCCCTCCGGAGGGACTTCCTACGAGCAGTACTTC.

At least ten counts were recorded for this clone. The chain uses TRBV6-5 and TRBJ1-6; tentatively, D is TRBD1 (6 bases). Germline lookup yields CDR1 MNHEY and CDR2 SVGAGI. V dropped 8 bases and J dropped 7 bases, with 12 bases sitting between them. CDR3 length equals 13 residues. The CDR3 bases are TGTGCCAGCGCCGGGACACTGAATTCACCCCTCCACTTT. Encoded protein: CASAGTLNSPLHF.

This chain links TRBV9 with TRBJ2-2; 8 bases are a match to TRBD2. Per the germline V gene, CDR1 is SGDLS and CDR2 is YYNGEE. Trimming at V came to 3 bases and at J to 2 bases, leaving 3 bases not matched to a gene. The CDR3 consists of 15 residues. CDR3 DNA: TGTGCCAGCAGCGCCCGGGGGGGCAACACCGGGGAGCTGTTTTTT. Encoded protein: CASSARGGNTGELFF.

The chain links TRBV6-5 to TRBJ1-2; a possible D gene is TRBD1 (6 bases). V shed 0 bases and J shed 4 bases, with 12 bases lying between them. The CDR3 loop spans 15 amino acids. CDR1 MNHEY and CDR2 SVGAGI come from the germline V gene. The CDR3 region is CASSYSGGGGYGYTF. The CDR3 DNA is TGTGCCAGCAGTTACTCAGGGGGGGGAGGCTATGGCTACACCTTC.

The CDR3 sequence is CASSDQQGIGELFF. The CDR3 DNA reads TGTGCCAGCAGTGATCAACAGGGGATCGGGGAGCTGTTTTTT. This chain connects TRBV2 to TRBJ2-2, with TRBD1 matching 7 bases. CDR3 length: 14 residues. Losses at the gene ends were 3 bases for V and 7 bases for J; bases not matched to a gene: 5. Germline CDR1 SNHLY, CDR2 FYNNEI.

The V gene is TRBV19, the J gene TRBJ1-2; 9 bases agree with TRBD1. V was pared by 1 base and J by 3 bases, with 6 bases of the junction left unmatched. This CDR3 region has 16 residues. The germline V gene encodes CDR1 LNHDA and CDR2 SQIVND (reference sequence). The CDR3 spells CASSIGGTGRDYGYTF. For the CDR3, the DNA is TGTGCCAGTAGTATAGGAGGGACAGGGCGCGACTATGGCTACACCTTC. The entire variable domain, with the rest obtained from reference TRBV19 and TRBJ1-2, is as follows: DGGITQSPKYLFRKEGQNVTLSCEQNLNHDAMYWYRQDPGQGLRLIYYSQIVNDFQKGDIAEGYSVSREKKESFPLTVTSAQKNPTAFYLCASSIGGTGRDYGYTFGSGTRLTVV.

The rearrangement joins TRBV19 to TRBJ1-1; D gene unclear. V dropped 4 bases and J dropped 5 bases, with 14 bases sitting between them. CDR3 length equals 14 residues. CDR1 is LNHDA, CDR2 SQIVND, per germline (reference sequence). As DNA, the CDR3 is TGTGCCAGTAGTACCCCACCCGGCGGGACTGAAGCTTTCTTT. Amino acids: CASSTPPGGTEAFF.

V is TRBV11-2 and J is TRBJ1-4, with a tentative D call TRBD1 (6 bases). Germline CDR1 is SGHAT and CDR2 is FQNNGV. This CDR3 has 13 residues. The ends were cut back, 4 bases at V and 15 bases at J, with 18 bases in the middle. The CDR3 protein is CASSSVGHGLVFF. CDR3 coding DNA: TGTGCCAGCAGCTCAGTGGGACACGGACTAGTGTTTTTT.

This chain connects TRBV7-9 to TRBJ1-4; D might be TRBD1 (5 bases). CDR3 length: 17 amino acids. Germline V gene data show CDR1 as SEHNR and CDR2 as FQNEAQ (reference sequence). Trimming shortened V by 6 bases and J by 3 bases, and 20 bases separated the two germline ends. The CDR3 DNA follows: TGTGCCAGCAGTCTTGGGGTGGGACGGGACTCTAATGAAAAACTGTTTTTT. Translating it yields CASSLGVGRDSNEKLFF.

The genes are TRBV24-1 and TRBJ2-7; no clear D. The length of the CDR3 is 14 residues. V was trimmed by 4 bases and J by 5 bases, leaving 14 bases between them. Germline CDR1 is KGHDR and CDR2 is SFDVKD. CDR3 DNA sequence: TGTGCCACCAGTGACGGAGTGGCTTGGGACGAGCAGTACTTC. Its translation is CATSDGVAWDEQYF.

The chain employs TRBV28 and TRBJ1-3, with 7 bases lining up with TRBD1. The germline CDR1 and CDR2 sequences are MDHEN and SYDVKM. The ends lost 5 bases at V and 0 bases at J; junction bases unmatched: 16. The CDR3 covers 19 residues. The CDR3 bases are TGTGCCAGCAGTACAAACAGGGGCGCCATGCTCCACTCTGGAAACACCATATATTTT. It is translated as CASSTNRGAMLHSGNTIYF.

V usage is TRBV27 and J usage is TRBJ2-7; D is uncertain. V lost 5 bases and J 2 bases, leaving 10 bases between the germline ends. CDR1 and CDR2 from the germline V gene are MNHEY and SMNVEV (reference sequence). The CDR3 runs 13 residues. The CDR3: CASSLTTTYEQYF. The CDR3 bases are TGTGCCAGCAGTCTTACTACCACCTACGAGCAGTACTTC.

The chain recombines TRBV5-5 with TRBJ2-2; TRBD1 matches 8 bases. V was clipped by 3 bases and J by 6 bases; unmatched bases: 4. Germline lookup yields CDR1 SGHKS and CDR2 YYEKEE (reference sequence). The length of the CDR3 is 14 residues. The CDR3 reads CASSYRTGSGELFF. For the CDR3, the DNA is TGTGCCAGCAGCTACAGGACAGGGTCCGGGGAGCTGTTTTTT.

The gene calls are TRBV19 and TRBJ2-3; D perhaps matches TRBD2 (5 bases). Germline V gene data show CDR1 as LNHDA and CDR2 as SQIVND (reference sequence). V dropped 3 bases and J dropped 3 bases, with 10 bases sitting between them. This CDR3 has 14 amino acids. CDR3 DNA sequence: TGTGCCAGTAGTATGGAAGGGAGTACAGATACGCAGTATTTT. The encoded protein is CASSMEGSTDTQYF.